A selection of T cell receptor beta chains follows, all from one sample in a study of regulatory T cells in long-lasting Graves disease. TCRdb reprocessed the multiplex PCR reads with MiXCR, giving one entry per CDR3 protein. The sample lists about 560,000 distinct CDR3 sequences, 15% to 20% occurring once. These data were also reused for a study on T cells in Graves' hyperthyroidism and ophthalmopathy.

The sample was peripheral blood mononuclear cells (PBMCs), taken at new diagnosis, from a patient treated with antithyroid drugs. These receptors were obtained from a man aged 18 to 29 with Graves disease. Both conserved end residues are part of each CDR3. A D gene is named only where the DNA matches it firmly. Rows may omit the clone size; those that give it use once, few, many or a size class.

CSARGDSQETQYF TGCAGTGCCAGAGGGGACAGCCAAGAGACCCAGTACTTC TRBV20-1 few TRBJ2-5 TRBD1
CASRDPAGGPENEQFF TGTGCCAGCAGGGACCCCGCGGGAGGGCCGGAGAATGAGCAGTTCTTC TRBV7-8 . TRBJ2-1 TRBD2
CASSKPPTAPYNEQFF TGTGCCAGCAGTAAGCCCCCCACAGCCCCCTACAATGAGCAGTTCTTC TRBV27 few TRBJ2-1 .
CASSLDYRGGYNSPLHF TGCGCCAGCAGCTTGGATTATCGTGGGGGCTACAATTCACCCCTCCACTTT TRBV5-1 few TRBJ1-6 .
CASSLIGQVLSYNEQFF TGTGCCAGCAGTTTGATCGGACAGGTTCTCTCCTACAATGAGCAGTTCTTC TRBV27 many TRBJ2-1 TRBD1
CSGTGGETQCF TGCAGCGGGACAGGGGGGGAGACCCAGTGCTTC TRBV29-1 . TRBJ2-5 TRBD1
CASSSEGRTEAFF TGTGCCAGCAGCTCCGAGGGACGAACTGAAGCTTTCTTT TRBV13 few TRBJ1-1 .
CASSGNSGDFYEQYF TGTGCCAGCAGCGGCAATTCAGGGGATTTCTACGAGCAGTACTTC TRBV6-1 many TRBJ2-7 .
CASSLGGPLYEQYF TGTGCCAGCAGCTTGGGTGGGCCTCTCTACGAGCAGTACTTC TRBV5-5 . TRBJ2-7 .
CASSLGATTYEQYF TGTGCCAGCAGCTTAGGCGCCACCACCTACGAGCAGTACTTC TRBV7-8 many TRBJ2-7 .